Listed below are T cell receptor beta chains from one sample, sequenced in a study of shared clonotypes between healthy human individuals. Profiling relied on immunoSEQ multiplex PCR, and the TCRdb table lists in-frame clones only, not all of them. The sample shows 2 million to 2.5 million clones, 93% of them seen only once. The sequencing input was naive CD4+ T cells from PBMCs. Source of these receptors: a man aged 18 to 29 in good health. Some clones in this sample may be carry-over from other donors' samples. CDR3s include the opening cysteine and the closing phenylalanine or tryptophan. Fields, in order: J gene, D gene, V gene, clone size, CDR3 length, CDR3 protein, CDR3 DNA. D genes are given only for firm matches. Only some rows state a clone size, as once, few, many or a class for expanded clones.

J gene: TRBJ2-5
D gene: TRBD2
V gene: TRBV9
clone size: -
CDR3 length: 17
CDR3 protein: CASSPRTSGRALETQYF
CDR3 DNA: TGTGCCAGCAGCCCCCGGACTAGCGGGAGGGCCTTGGAGACCCAGTACTTC

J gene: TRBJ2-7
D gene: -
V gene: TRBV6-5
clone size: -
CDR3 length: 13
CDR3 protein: CASSWSPFNEQYF
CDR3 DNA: TGTGCCAGCAGTTGGTCCCCATTCAACGAGCAGTACTTC

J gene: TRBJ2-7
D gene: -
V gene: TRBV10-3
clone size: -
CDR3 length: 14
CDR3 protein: CAISLDTKTYEQYF
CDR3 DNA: TGTGCCATCAGCTTGGACACAAAAACCTACGAGCAGTACTTC

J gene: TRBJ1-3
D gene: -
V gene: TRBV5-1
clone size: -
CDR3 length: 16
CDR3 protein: CASSLVEPRAGNTIYF
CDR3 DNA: TGCGCCAGCAGCTTGGTTGAACCCCGGGCTGGAAACACCATATATTTT

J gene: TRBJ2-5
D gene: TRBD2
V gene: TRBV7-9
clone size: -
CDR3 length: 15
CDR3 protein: CASSLVAGGQETQYF
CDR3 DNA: TGTGCCAGCAGCTTAGTAGCGGGAGGCCAAGAGACCCAGTACTTC

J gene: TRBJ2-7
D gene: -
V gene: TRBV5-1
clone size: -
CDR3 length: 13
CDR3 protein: CASSSEGSRKQYF
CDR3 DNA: TGCGCCAGCAGCTCGGAGGGGAGCAGAAAGCAGTACTTC

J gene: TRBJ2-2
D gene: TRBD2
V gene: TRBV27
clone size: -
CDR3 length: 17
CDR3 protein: CASSIHVAGSNTGELFF
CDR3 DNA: TGTGCCAGCAGTATTCACGTAGCGGGGTCGAACACCGGGGAGCTGTTTTTT

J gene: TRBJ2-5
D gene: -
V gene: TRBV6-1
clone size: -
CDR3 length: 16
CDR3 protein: CASSETPTTTRETQYF
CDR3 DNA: TGTGCCAGCAGTGAAACTCCTACTACTACCCGGGAGACCCAGTACTTC

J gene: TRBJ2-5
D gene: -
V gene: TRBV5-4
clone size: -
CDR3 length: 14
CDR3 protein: CASSMGLTSREQYF
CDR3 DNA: TGTGCCAGCAGCATGGGACTTACCTCAAGGGAGCAGTACTTC

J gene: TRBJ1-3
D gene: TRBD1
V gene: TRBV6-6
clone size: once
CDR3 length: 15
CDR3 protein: CASRDRDSSGNTIYF
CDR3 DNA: TGTGCCAGCAGGGACCGGGACAGCTCTGGAAACACCATATATTTT

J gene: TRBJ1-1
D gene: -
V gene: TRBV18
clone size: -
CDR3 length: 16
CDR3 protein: CASSPRDLPSNTEAFF
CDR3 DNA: TGTGCCAGCTCACCGCGTGACCTACCGTCGAACACTGAAGCTTTCTTT

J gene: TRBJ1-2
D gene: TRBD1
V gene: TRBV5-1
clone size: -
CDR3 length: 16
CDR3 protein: CASSPRPDRGNYGYTF
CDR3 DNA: TGCGCCAGCAGCCCCCGACCGGACAGGGGAAACTATGGCTACACCTTC

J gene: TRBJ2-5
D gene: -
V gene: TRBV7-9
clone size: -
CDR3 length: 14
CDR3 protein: CASSLLGAQETQYF
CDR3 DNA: TGTGCCAGCAGCTTACTGGGGGCCCAAGAGACCCAGTACTTC

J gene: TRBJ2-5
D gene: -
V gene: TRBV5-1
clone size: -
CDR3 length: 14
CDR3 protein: CASSPRRLEGTQYF
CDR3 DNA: TGCGCCAGCAGCCCCAGGCGTCTTGAAGGGACCCAGTACTTC

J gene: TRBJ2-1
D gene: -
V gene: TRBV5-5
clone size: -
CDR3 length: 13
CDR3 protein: CASSAPWVTVQFF
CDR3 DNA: TGTGCCAGCAGCGCCCCTTGGGTGACGGTGCAGTTCTTC

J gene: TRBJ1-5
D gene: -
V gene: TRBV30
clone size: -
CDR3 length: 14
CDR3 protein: CAWSGGHDNQPQHF
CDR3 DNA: TGTGCCTGGAGTGGGGGACACGATAATCAGCCCCAGCATTTT

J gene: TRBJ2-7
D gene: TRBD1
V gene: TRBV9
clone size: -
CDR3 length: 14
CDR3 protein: CASSFGTGNYEQYF
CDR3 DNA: TGTGCCAGCAGCTTCGGGACAGGGAACTACGAGCAGTACTTC

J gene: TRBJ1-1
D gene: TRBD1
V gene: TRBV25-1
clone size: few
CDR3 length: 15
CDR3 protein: CASSELGQGSTEAFF
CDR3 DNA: TGTGCCAGCAGTGAACTGGGACAGGGGTCCACTGAAGCTTTCTTT

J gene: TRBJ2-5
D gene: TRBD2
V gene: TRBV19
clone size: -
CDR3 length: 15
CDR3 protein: CASSIMTSGQETQYF
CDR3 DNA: TGTGCCAGTAGTATAATGACTAGCGGCCAAGAGACCCAGTACTTC

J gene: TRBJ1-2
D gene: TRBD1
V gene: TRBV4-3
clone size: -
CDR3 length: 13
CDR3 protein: CASSRLGTDGYTF
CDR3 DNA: TGCGCCAGCAGCCGGCTAGGGACAGATGGCTACACCTTC

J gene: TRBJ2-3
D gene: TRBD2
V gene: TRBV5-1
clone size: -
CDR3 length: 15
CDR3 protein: CASSSSGREVDTQYF
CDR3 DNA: TGCGCCAGCAGCTCTAGCGGGAGGGAGGTAGATACGCAGTATTTT

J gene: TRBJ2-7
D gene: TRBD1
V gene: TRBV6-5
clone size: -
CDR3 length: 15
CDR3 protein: CASSARTGGGKEQYF
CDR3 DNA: TGTGCCAGCAGTGCCCGGACAGGGGGTGGGAAGGAGCAGTACTTC

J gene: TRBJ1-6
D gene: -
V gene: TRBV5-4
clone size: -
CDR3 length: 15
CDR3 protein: CASSLATGRNSPLHF
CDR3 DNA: TGTGCCAGCAGCTTGGCAACAGGGAGGAATTCACCCCTCCACTTT

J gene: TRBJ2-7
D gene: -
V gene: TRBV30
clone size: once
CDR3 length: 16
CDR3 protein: CAWSVGPSGYSYEQYF
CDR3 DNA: TGTGCCTGGAGTGTCGGCCCGAGCGGGTACTCCTACGAGCAGTACTTC

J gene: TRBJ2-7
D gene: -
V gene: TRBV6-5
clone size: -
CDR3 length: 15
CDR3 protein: CASSYSIQVPYEQYF
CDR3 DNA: TGTGCCAGCAGTTACTCGATCCAGGTCCCCTACGAGCAGTACTTC

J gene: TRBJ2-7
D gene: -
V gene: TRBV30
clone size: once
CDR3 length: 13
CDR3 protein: CAWSVGAGAEQYF
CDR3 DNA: TGTGCCTGGAGTGTAGGCGCAGGTGCCGAGCAGTACTTC

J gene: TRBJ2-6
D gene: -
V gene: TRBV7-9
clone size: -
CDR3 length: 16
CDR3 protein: CASSPHRLPGANVLTF
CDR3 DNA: TGTGCCAGCAGCCCCCATCGGCTGCCTGGGGCCAACGTCCTGACTTTC

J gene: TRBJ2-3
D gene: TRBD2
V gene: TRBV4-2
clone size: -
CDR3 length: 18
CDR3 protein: CASSQDPPGGTRTDTQYF
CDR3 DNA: TGTGCCAGCAGCCAAGATCCCCCGGGAGGAACCCGCACAGATACGCAGTATTTT

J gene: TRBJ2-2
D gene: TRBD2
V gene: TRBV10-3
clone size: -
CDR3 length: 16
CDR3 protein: CAISGSGRARTGELFF
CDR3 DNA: TGTGCCATCAGTGGGAGCGGGAGGGCCCGTACCGGGGAGCTGTTTTTT

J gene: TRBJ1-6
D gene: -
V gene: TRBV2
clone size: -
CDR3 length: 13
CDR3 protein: CARTGTRDSPLHF
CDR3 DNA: TGTGCCAGAACCGGGACCCGGGATTCACCCCTCCACTTT

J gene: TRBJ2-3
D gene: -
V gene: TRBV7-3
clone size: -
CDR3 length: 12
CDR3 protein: CASSPNTDTQYF
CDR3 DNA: TGTGCCAGCAGCCCAAACACAGATACGCAGTATTTT

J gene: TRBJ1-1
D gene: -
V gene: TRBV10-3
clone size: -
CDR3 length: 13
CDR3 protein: CAISVGAHTEAFF
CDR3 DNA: TGTGCCATCAGTGTGGGCGCTCACACTGAAGCTTTCTTT

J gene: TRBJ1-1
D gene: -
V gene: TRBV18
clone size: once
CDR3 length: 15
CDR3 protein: CASSPQGGRDTEAFF
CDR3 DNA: TGTGCCAGCTCACCTCAAGGGGGGAGGGACACTGAAGCTTTCTTT

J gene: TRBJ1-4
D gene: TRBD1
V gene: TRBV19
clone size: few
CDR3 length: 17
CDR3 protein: CASSPLDRGISNEKLFF
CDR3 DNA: TGTGCCAGTAGTCCGTTGGACAGGGGGATTAGTAATGAAAAACTGTTTTTT

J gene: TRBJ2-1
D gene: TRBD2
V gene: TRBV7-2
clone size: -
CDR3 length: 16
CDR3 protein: CASSLRLAGDYNEQFF
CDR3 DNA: TGTGCCAGCAGCCTGAGACTAGCGGGCGACTACAATGAGCAGTTCTTC

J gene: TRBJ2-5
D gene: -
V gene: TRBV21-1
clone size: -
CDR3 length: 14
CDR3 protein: CARTSRGDQETQYF
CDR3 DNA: TGTGCCCGCACCTCAAGGGGGGACCAAGAGACCCAGTACTTC

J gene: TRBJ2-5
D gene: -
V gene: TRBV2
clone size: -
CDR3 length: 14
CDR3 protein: CASRFTSIQETQYF
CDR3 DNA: TGTGCCAGCAGGTTCACTAGCATACAAGAGACCCAGTACTTC

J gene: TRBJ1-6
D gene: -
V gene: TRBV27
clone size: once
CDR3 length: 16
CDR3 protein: CASSLGLGWGRAPLHF
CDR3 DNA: TGTGCCAGCAGTTTAGGGCTCGGATGGGGGAGGGCACCCCTCCACTTT

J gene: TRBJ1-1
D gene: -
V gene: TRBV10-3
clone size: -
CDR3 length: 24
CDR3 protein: CAISELKGQGTLKLSLDKAPEAFF
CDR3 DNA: -

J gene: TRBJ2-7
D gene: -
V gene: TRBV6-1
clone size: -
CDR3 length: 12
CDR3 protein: CASSDRDYEQYF
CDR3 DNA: TGTGCCAGCAGTGACCGAGACTACGAGCAGTACTTC

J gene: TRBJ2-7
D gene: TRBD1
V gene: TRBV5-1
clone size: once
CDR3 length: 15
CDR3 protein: CASSLGGTGDDEQYF
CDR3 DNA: TGCGCCAGCAGCTTGGGCGGGACAGGGGACGACGAGCAGTACTTC

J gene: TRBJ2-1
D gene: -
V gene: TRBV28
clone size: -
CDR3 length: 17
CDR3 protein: CASFTLAPRSSYNEQFF
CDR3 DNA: TGTGCCAGCTTTACCCTGGCACCTCGGAGCTCCTACAATGAGCAGTTCTTC

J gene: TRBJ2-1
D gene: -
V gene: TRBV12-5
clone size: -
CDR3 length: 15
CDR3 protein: CASGFGDRSYNEQFF
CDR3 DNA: TGTGCTAGTGGTTTTGGGGATCGATCCTACAATGAGCAGTTCTTC

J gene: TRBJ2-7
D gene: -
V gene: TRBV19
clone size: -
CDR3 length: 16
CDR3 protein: CASSLRPGVDSYEQYF
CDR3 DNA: TGTGCCAGTAGTCTCAGGCCGGGCGTAGACTCCTACGAGCAGTACTTC

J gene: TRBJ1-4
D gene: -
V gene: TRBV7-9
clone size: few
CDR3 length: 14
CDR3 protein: CASSRGYSNEKLFF
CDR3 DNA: TGTGCCAGCAGCCGTGGGTACAGTAATGAAAAACTGTTTTTT

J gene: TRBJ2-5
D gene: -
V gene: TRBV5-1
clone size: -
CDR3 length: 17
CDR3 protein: CASSPSPGVRAGETQYF
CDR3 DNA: TGCGCCAGCAGCCCATCACCCGGCGTCAGGGCGGGAGAGACCCAGTACTTC

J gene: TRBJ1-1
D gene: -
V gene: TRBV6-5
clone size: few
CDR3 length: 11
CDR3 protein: CASTDYDEAFF
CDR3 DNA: TGTGCCAGCACTGACTATGATGAAGCTTTCTTT

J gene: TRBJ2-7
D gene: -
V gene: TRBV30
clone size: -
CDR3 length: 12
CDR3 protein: CAWSPVAYEQYF
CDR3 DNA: TGTGCCTGGAGTCCTGTAGCCTACGAGCAGTACTTC

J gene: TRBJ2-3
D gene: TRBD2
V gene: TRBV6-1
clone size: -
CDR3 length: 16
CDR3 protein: CASSETVSGALYTQYF
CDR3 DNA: TGTGCCAGCAGTGAAACGGTTAGCGGGGCCCTATATACGCAGTATTTT

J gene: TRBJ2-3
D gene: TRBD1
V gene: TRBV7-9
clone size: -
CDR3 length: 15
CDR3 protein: CASSKDRAGTDTQYF
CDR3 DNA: TGTGCCAGCAGTAAAGACAGGGCGGGCACAGATACGCAGTATTTT